This T cell receptor beta chain was recovered during a study of chronic HIV infection and antiretroviral therapy. The V gene's germline CDR1 is SGDLS and CDR2 YYNGEE. The CDR3 covers 14 residues. Trimming left V 3 bases short and J 5 bases short, with 12 bases between. Each CDR3 protein is one row after TCRdb ran MiXCR on the 5' RACE reads. In the table there are about 48,000 distinct CDR3 sequences, roughly 19% of which are singletons. The receptor was derived from an adult who had HIV and had not received antiretroviral therapy, or was an uninfected healthy control (not recorded which). This chain joins TRBV9 and TRBJ2-1; D may be TRBD2 (5 bases). Material: peripheral blood. CDR3 amino acids: CASSAPREHNEQFF. As DNA, the CDR3 is TGTGCCAGCAGCGCCCCCCGGGAACACAATGAGCAGTTCTTC.